The present T cell receptor (beta chain) was sequenced within a study of shared clonotypes between healthy human individuals. Study details: Three plates were used per donor for CD4 naive, three for CD4 memory, two for CD8 naive and one for CD8 memory.

TCRdb keeps only in-frame clones here, not all; method: immunoSEQ multiplex PCR. The sample holds about 680,000 clones, about 90% seen once. The CDR3 has 13 amino acids. Trimming took off 1 base at V and 4 bases at J, with 6 bases between the two ends. Looked up from germline, CDR1 is SGHDT and CDR2 is YYEEEE. Positive CCR7 selection of CD45RO-negative cells yielded the naive CD8 cells, and terminally differentiated effector memory CD45RA+ cells were excluded. This rearrangement joins TRBV5-6 to TRBJ1-5, with a weak D call TRBD1 (5 bases). Sequenced input: naive CD8+ T cells sorted from blood. The source of this sequence is a man younger than 40 in good health. This chain's CDR3 is CASSLWGNQPQHF. CDR3 nucleotide sequence: TGTGCCAGCAGCTTGTGGGGGAATCAGCCCCAGCATTTT.